This record concerns one T cell receptor beta chain sequence. Original analysis: From reference gene primer amplification, estimates of nucleated cell counts were derived. Sequenced by immunoSEQ multiplex PCR; TCRdb stores in-frame clones only, minus some. V and J calls and clone size are given by that table; D and trimming were obtained from the DNA. The repertoire has around 250,000 clones, about 80% of them found once; the top ten carry approximately 1.8%. The data originate from a study of blood T cell repertoires in COVID-19. Turning to the study itself: There were acute and convalescent COVID-19 samples, and they came from the United States, Italy and Spain. In each case, the material was cDNA or gDNA derived from T cells, B-cell-depleted T cells, or PBMCs.

Germline-derived CDR1 and CDR2 are ENHRY and SYGVKD. Between the trimmed V and J ends, which lost 6 bases and 1 base, there was a span of 12 bases. This CDR3 spans 14 amino acids. This clonotype was sampled from a man aged 30-40 years who had recovered from COVID-19. V is TRBV10-3 and J is TRBJ1-1, with D perhaps TRBD1 (6 bases). The sequenced sample was peripheral blood. The CDR3 bases are TGTGCCATCAGCCTGGACAGTGGGAACACTGAAGCTTTCTTT. Amino acids: CAISLDSGNTEAFF.